A selection of T cell receptor beta chains follows, all from one sample in a study of T cells in Graves' hyperthyroidism and ophthalmopathy. TCRdb reprocessed the multiplex PCR reads with MiXCR, giving one entry per CDR3 protein. The table includes about 540,000 distinct CDR3 sequences, about 45% detected once. Sequencing was performed on peripheral blood or thyroid tissue (not recorded which). The receptor set was obtained from a woman aged 18-35 years with Graves' hyperthyroidism. Each CDR3 is given without its conserved first and last residue. The D gene is left open where the match is weak.

v_call	j_call	d_call	cdr3_aa
TRBV11-2	TRBJ2-2	-	ASSLDFDTLTGELF
TRBV5-1	TRBJ2-3	-	ASSLERGTDTQY
TRBV20-1	TRBJ2-5	-	SATPLEETQY
TRBV27	TRBJ1-4	-	ASSTTATNEKLF
TRBV7-2	TRBJ1-5	-	ASSSGNGQPQH
TRBV7-9	TRBJ2-2	-	ASSQEVRVHPGELF
TRBV15	TRBJ1-2	TRBD1	ATSNPGQGNGYT
TRBV7-3	TRBJ2-5	-	ASSLTSVETQY
TRBV29-1	TRBJ2-7	-	SVEDVRAGEQY
TRBV7-6	TRBJ1-4	-	ASSPPGGIGTKGNEKLF
TRBV2	TRBJ2-7	-	ASQVGGPTYEQY
TRBV6-6	TRBJ2-7	TRBD2	ASRNSGSPLGEQY
TRBV6-2/TRBV6-3	TRBJ1-2	TRBD1	ASSYDDRDSYIYGYT
TRBV25-1	TRBJ2-1	-	ASSEYKSGVNEQF
TRBV29-1	TRBJ2-7	-	SVEVGHSSYEQY
TRBV29-1	TRBJ2-7	-	SGVSGEQY
TRBV30	TRBJ2-7	-	AWSGEGYEQY
TRBV29-1	TRBJ2-5	-	SLRTGRGETQY
TRBV29-1	TRBJ1-2	-	SVEQLSNYGYT
TRBV24-1	TRBJ2-2	-	ATSDLGVNTGELF
TRBV6-6	TRBJ1-1	-	ASSYLFNTEAF
TRBV10-3	TRBJ2-6	-	AISGRGGGRANVLT
TRBV18	TRBJ2-2	-	ASSPLPGGLSNTGELF
TRBV25-1	TRBJ2-7	TRBD2	ASSEASGRGGRHEQY
TRBV10-3	TRBJ2-1	-	AMQGSISDEQF
TRBV15	TRBJ2-1	TRBD2	ATSGPGTSVPNYEQF
TRBV7-9	TRBJ1-3	-	ASSSMGLSGNTIY
TRBV6-4	TRBJ1-6	-	ASPPFFGSPLH
TRBV4-1	TRBJ2-2	TRBD2	ASSRLADTGELF
TRBV19	TRBJ2-1	TRBD1	ASSMGQGKGNEQF
TRBV9	TRBJ1-1	-	ASSVGVGDYVAF
TRBV7-9	TRBJ1-5	-	ASSPFGDNEPQH
TRBV29-1	TRBJ2-6	TRBD1	SGQPGQVGANVLT
TRBV6-1	TRBJ2-6	-	ASSATTGSGANVLT
TRBV7-9	TRBJ2-1	TRBD2	ASSLAPSGEQF
TRBV11-3	TRBJ1-2	-	ASSLGWASGNT
TRBV2	TRBJ1-2	-	ASSLKTKRQGEDYYGYT
TRBV2	TRBJ1-5	-	ASSETDGQSIQPQH
TRBV7-3	TRBJ2-7	-	ASSPDTDRSYEQY
TRBV19	TRBJ1-1	-	ASSISRQEGNTEAF
TRBV9	TRBJ2-7	TRBD2	ASSVGASGGLAYEQY
TRBV3-1	TRBJ1-1	-	ASSQDARKRDTEAF
TRBV10-3	TRBJ2-7	-	AISGRGRDKNDEQY
TRBV29-1	TRBJ2-3	-	SVSLPGDTQY
TRBV29-1	TRBJ1-2	-	SVEDSGPYGYT
TRBV28	TRBJ1-5	-	ASSTLRQPQH
TRBV20-1	TRBJ2-3	-	SARETSTDTQY
TRBV20-1	TRBJ2-5	-	SARGEGETQY
TRBV7-9	-	-	ASSQVRYNEQF
TRBV12-3/TRBV12-4	TRBJ1-1	TRBD1	ASRPRDSEAF
TRBV6-6	TRBJ1-5	TRBD1	ASSYSGQGKNQPQH